The present T cell receptor beta chain was sequenced within a study of blood T cells in healthy people across ages (dated by TCRdb to the mid-2010s). At the level of the whole study: Template switching captured roughly one uniquely barcoded TCR beta cDNA molecule per two T cells in model experiments. To track age-related changes in TCR beta repertoire diversity, the study relied on deep sequencing normalized with unique cDNA molecular identifiers. The donors were split into four age groups: young (average approximately 16 years), middle-aged (more than 35), aged (62) and long-lived (roughly 88). The study analyzed two additional independent replicas of 1 million unique cDNA reads from the same blood draw for two donors, one aged 18 to 29 and one aged 80 or older. To avoid experimental bias, donors of different ages were randomly spread across the sequencing lanes.

Comment on this clonotype: This receptor's antigen is unknown. No base quality values were provided; no much bigger clone lies one nucleotide off.

The library was generated by 5' RACE. The reads were generated on an Illumina HiSeq 2500. The second PCR ran for roughly 7 to 12 cycles and used a J-beta primer mix along with a sample-barcoded 5' primer. A unique molecular identifier was introduced onto each TCR beta cDNA molecule by a template-switch 5' adaptor carrying 12 random nucleotides. Each sample yielded at least 3 million CDR3-containing paired-end reads. All of the RNA was converted into first-strand cDNA using the Mint cDNA synthesis kit, with a TRBC-specific oligonucleotide serving as the primer. After uracil-DNA glycosylase treatment, a first 18-cycle PCR used universal primers M1SS and BC2_uni_R on all cDNA. As for the authors' bioinformatics: Each sample was normalized by randomly selecting 1 million high-quality reads, each carrying a distinct molecular identifier. Instead of being binned into consensus sequences, reads that shared molecular identifiers were thrown out. MiTCR, with a Q25 quality threshold and the strictest error-elimination algorithm, was used for CDR3 identification, clonotype clustering and error correction. Lower-bound total TCR beta diversity was estimated with a nonparametric unseen species model using Euler transformation. TCRdb reran the public reads through fastp at Q25 and MiXCR, keeping productive beta chains. All rows with the same CDR3 protein become a single entry with the most common DNA and genes. The V and J calls follow TCRdb's processing rather than the paper's. This sample has roughly 930,000 distinct CDR3 sequences in its table, and 40% to 60% of those were observed once. The ten largest account for around an eighth of the sample.

From a lookup of the germline V gene, CDR1 and CDR2 are SQVTM and ANQGSEA. Compared with germline, V lacks 6 bases and J lacks 11 bases; bases without a gene match: 15. There are 13 amino acids in the CDR3, from cysteine to phenylalanine inclusive. The sequence is cut down to CDR3 DNA, 39 bases in frame from base 1. The roughly 42 donors, aged about 6 to 100 years, were systemically healthy Caucasian individuals from Russia. Ten milliliters of peripheral blood were drawn from each donor into EDTA-treated Vacutainer tubes. Ficoll-Paque density-gradient centrifugation was used to isolate PBMCs, with at least 7 million per sample. Total RNA was extracted from PBMCs with Trizol reagent, with at least 6 micrograms obtained per sample. For every donor, an aliquot of PBMCs went through flow cytometry to measure the percentages of naive CD45RAhigh/CD27high T cells. Study-level results and caveats: The long-lived group showed more naive CD4+ T cells, fewer expanded clones and increased TCR diversity than the aged group, suggesting age selection. Observed TCR beta diversity correlated strongly with the percentage of naive T cells measured by flow cytometry. Because donor CMV infection status was unknown, age-related changes in expanded clonotypes were potentially confounded. Bulk unsorted PBMC profiling prevented conclusive comparison of naive and antigen-experienced compartments. Estimates of total diversity from one million sequenced T cells were regarded as lower bounds and underestimates. As age increased, observed TCR beta diversity per million T cells dropped in a roughly linear way, and a significant reduction was already evident by age about 36.

The receptor comes from a man aged 25 to 40 in good health. The material sequenced was blood. The chain is encoded by TRBV29-1 joined to TRBJ2-5; the central 7 bases match TRBD2. The DNA reads TGCAGCGTCGTCCGAGCGGGGTACAATGAGCAGTACTTC. It specifies CSVVRAGYNEQYF.